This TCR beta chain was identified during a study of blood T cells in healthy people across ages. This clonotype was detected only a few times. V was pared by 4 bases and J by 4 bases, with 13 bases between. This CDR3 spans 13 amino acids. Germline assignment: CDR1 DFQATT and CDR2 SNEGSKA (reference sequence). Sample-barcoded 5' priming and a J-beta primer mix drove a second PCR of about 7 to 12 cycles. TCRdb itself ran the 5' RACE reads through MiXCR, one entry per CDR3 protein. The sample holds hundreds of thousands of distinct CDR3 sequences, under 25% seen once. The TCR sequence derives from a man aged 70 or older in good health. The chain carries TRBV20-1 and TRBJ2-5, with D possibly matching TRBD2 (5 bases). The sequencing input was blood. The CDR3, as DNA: TGCAGTGCTAACCGGGATTCCGGAGAGACCCAGTACTTC. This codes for CSANRDSGETQYF.